The entry below gives a single T cell receptor beta chain sequence along with its context. A read error may produce the germline difference seen at one junction end. Clones were sequenced by immunoSEQ multiplex PCR, and TCRdb holds only the in-frame ones, with some missing. This repertoire shows about a million clones, about 80% found once; its top ten account for more than 0.85%. The V gene's germline CDR1 is SGHNT and CDR2 YENEEA. CDR3 length: 12 amino acids. The sample is drawn from a study of shared clonotypes between healthy human individuals. Study-wide context: Per donor, three plates held CD4 naive cells, three held CD4 memory, two held CD8 naive and one held CD8 memory.

The sequence came from a man aged 18 to 29 in good health. Some clones in this sample may be carry-over from other donors' samples. The chain combines TRBV11-3 with TRBJ2-1; the match to TRBD2 covers 8 bases. Source material: memory CD4+ T cells from PBMCs. Subset specified: CD45RA-negative fraction. This CDR3 is CASSSTSGAMVF. The CDR3 DNA sequence: TGTGCCAGCAGCTCCACTAGCGGAGCGATGGTCTTC.